These T cell receptor beta chains were read from a single sample in a study of identical twins. Each CDR3 protein is one row after TCRdb ran MiXCR on the 5' RACE reads. This sample has more than 400,000 distinct CDR3 sequences, with roughly 15% found just once. Another study also made use of these data, one on yellow fever vaccine responses in identical twins.

Sequencing was performed on CD4+ T cells sorted from blood. The receptors shown here come from a woman aged 18 to 35 in good health. The CDR3 runs from the conserved cysteine through the conserved F or W.

15,TRBJ2-3,TRBV9,CASSPGPLSTDTQYF
17,TRBJ2-5,TRBV15,CATSSTSGGPYEETQYF
13,TRBJ1-6,TRBV10-3,CASAGQNNSPLHF
15,TRBJ1-2,TRBV7-6,CASSLTDRDGYGYTF
19,TRBJ2-5,TRBV5-1,CASSLGPLGTGEYQETQYF
12,TRBJ2-5,TRBV29-1,CSVKTAQETQYF
13,TRBJ1-1,TRBV12-5,CASGWGMNTEAFF
20,TRBJ2-5,TRBV13,CASSQTTGTSKGWQSETQYF
12,TRBJ2-5,TRBV29-1,CSVEGVQETQYF
14,TRBJ2-1,TRBV5-1,CASSPLGIYNEQFF
15,TRBJ1-6,TRBV6-4,CASSDSGAGNSPLHF
12,TRBJ2-1,TRBV20-1,CSARPPFNEQFF
14,TRBJ1-6,TRBV12-3/TRBV12-4,CASSLSAGRNPLHF
16,TRBJ2-7,TRBV21-1,CASSKGLAPRSYEQYF
14,TRBJ1-1,TRBV7-9,CASSPRDWNTEAFF
14,TRBJ1-4,TRBV28,CASRGAGGTGKLFF
13,TRBJ1-2,TRBV12-3/TRBV12-4,CASSTDTNYGYTF
11,TRBJ2-3,TRBV20-1,CSGGFTDTQYF
13,TRBJ2-5,TRBV7-2,CASSFSREETQYF
12,TRBJ2-5,TRBV20-1,CSASGFGETQYF
14,TRBJ2-7,TRBV9,CASSVTSSPYEQYF
15,TRBJ2-2,TRBV20-1,CSAGTSGSSTGELFF
16,TRBJ2-3,TRBV28,CASSHAIGLGTDTQYF
13,TRBJ2-7,TRBV20-1,CSASDSTTYEQYF
15,TRBJ2-3,TRBV12-3/TRBV12-4,CASSPQGSFTDTQYF
13,TRBJ1-2,TRBV12-3/TRBV12-4,CASRPDRVYGYTF
15,TRBJ2-3,TRBV12-3/TRBV12-4,CASSFGAASTDTQYF
15,TRBJ2-1,TRBV20-1,CSARVPFGLLGEQFF
15,TRBJ2-4,TRBV7-2,CASTRDSLAKNIQYF
17,TRBJ2-1,TRBV6-5,CASSYQGGLAGANEQFF
15,TRBJ1-1,TRBV15,CATSRGQGRNTEAFF
15,TRBJ2-1,TRBV5-1,CASSLGLAGINEQFF
14,TRBJ1-1,TRBV12-3/TRBV12-4,CASSFNTLSTEAFF
15,TRBJ2-3,TRBV12-3/TRBV12-4,CASSSSGRRTDTQYF
15,TRBJ2-6,TRBV7-3,CASSRDGAGANVLTF
15,TRBJ1-6,TRBV12-3/TRBV12-4,CASSVGRNYNSPLHF
16,TRBJ2-1,TRBV4-1,CASSQIDLTSYNEQFF
17,TRBJ2-1,TRBV4-1,CASSQDTGLAGDNEQFF
11,TRBJ2-2,TRBV20-1,CSTPGTGELFF
15,TRBJ2-1,TRBV20-1,CSARDLAGRTQEQFF
14,TRBJ2-7,TRBV28,CASSLAGTTHEQYF
14,TRBJ1-2,TRBV12-3/TRBV12-4,CASSLRGLVSGYTF
18,TRBJ2-2,TRBV11-1,CASSPGTSGGPYTGELFF
17,TRBJ2-2,TRBV12-3/TRBV12-4,CASSVTSGSIWAGELFF
12,TRBJ2-3,TRBV3-1,CASSQDRGTQYF
13,TRBJ1-2,TRBV20-1,CSARAPDRWGYTF
13,TRBJ2-5,TRBV24-1,CATSERDKETQYF
16,TRBJ2-7,TRBV7-9,CASSLATGSVGYEQYF
15,TRBJ2-5,TRBV20-1,CSATLAGGLKETQYF
14,TRBJ2-7,TRBV6-5,CASSYSRQAYEQYF
16,TRBJ2-1,TRBV12-3/TRBV12-4,CASSSPTGYRNNEQFF
12,TRBJ1-6,TRBV20-1,CSARGQGPPLHF
14,TRBJ2-3,TRBV29-1,CSVGGGENTDTQYF
14,TRBJ1-5,TRBV20-1,CSARDRGGNQPQHF
15,TRBJ1-1,TRBV5-1,CASSFGGQVNTEAFF